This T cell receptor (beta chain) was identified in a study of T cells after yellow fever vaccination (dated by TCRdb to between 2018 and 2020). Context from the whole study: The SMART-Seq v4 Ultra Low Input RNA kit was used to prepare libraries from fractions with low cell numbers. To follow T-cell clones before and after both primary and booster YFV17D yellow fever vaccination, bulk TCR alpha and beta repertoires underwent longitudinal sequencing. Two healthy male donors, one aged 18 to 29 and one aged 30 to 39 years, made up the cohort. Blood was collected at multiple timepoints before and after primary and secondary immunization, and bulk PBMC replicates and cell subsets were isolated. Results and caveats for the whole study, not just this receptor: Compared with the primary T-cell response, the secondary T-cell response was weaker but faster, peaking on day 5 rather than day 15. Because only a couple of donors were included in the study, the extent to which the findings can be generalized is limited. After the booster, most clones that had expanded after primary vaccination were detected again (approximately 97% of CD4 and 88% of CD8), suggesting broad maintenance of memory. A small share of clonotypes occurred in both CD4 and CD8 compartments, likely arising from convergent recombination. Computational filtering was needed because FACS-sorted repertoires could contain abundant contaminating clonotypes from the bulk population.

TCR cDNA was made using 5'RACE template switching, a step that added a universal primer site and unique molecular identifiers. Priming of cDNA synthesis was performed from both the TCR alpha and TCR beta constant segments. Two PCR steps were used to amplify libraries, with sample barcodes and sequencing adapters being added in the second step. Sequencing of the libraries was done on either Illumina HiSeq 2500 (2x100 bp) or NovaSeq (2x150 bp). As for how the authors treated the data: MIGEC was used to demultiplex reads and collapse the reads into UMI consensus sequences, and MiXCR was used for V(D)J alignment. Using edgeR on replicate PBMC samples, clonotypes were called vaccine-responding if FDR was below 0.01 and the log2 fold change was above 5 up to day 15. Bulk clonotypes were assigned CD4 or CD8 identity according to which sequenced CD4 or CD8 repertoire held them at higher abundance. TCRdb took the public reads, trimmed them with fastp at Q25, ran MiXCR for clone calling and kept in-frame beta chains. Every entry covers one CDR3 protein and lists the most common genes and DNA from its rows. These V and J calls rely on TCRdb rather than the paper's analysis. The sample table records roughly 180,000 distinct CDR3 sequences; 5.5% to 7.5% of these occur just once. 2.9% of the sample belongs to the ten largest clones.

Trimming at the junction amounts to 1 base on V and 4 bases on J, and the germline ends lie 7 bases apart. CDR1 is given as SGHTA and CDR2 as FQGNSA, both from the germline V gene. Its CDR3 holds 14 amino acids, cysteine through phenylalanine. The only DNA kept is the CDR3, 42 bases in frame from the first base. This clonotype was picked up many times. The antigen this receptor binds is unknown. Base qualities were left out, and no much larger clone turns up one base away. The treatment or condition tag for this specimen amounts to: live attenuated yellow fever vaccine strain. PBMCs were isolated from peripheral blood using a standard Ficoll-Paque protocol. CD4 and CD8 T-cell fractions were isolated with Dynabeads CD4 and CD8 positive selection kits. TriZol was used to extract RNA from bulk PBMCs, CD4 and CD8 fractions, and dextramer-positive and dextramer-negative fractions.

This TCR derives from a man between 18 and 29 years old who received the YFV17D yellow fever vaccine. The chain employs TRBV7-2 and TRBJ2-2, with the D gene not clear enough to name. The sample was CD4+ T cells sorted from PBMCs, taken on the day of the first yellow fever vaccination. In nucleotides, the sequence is TGTGCCAGCAGCTTAGGAGTTTCCACCGGGGAGCTGTTTTTT. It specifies CASSLGVSTGELFF.